The 9 T cell receptor beta chains below were found in one sample sequenced in a study of cytomegalovirus exposure and HLA in healthy donors. The PCR ran on 60 Vbeta and 13 Jbeta primers. TCRdb's table, derived via immunoSEQ multiplex PCR, lists solely in-frame clones and lacks some. Of over 120,000 clones detected, about 84% appear once; the ten largest clones hold 2.4%. Sequenced input: PBMCs. All receptors derive from a man aged 45-65 years in good health and CMV-seronegative.

This chain connects TRBV21-1 to TRBJ2-7; the listed D gene, TRBD2, was not tested against the DNA. TRBV21-1 is a pseudogene locus. The CDR3 has 16 residues. The CDR3 here is CASSKVSGTFTYEQYF. Written as DNA, the CDR3 is TGTGCCAGCAGCAAAGTTTCAGGGACTTTCACCTACGAGCAGTACTTC.

This clone was detected only once. The chain joins TRBV5-1 to TRBJ1-1, with 7 positions matching TRBD1. This CDR3 spans 15 amino acids. V was pared by 2 bases and J by 6 bases, with 10 bases of the junction left unmatched. From germline, CDR1 is SGHRS and CDR2 YFSETQ. CDR3 nucleotide sequence: TGCGCCAGCAGCTTTTCCACTTCCGGGACAGCTGAAGCTTTCTTT. It is translated as CASSFSTSGTAEAFF.

The chain recombines TRBV7-2 with TRBJ2-7, with 8 bases aligning to TRBD2. With 5 bases clipped from V and 6 bases from J, the junction kept 9 bases outside the gene matches. CDR1 and CDR2 from the germline V gene are SGHTA and FQGNSA. This CDR3 has 14 amino acids. CDR3 region: CASSPLAGGGEQYF. CDR3 nucleotides: TGTGCCAGCAGCCCCTTGGCGGGAGGTGGCGAGCAGTACTTC.

The rearrangement uses TRBV29-1 and TRBJ2-2, with 11 nucleotides matching TRBD2. The CDR3 consists of 13 residues. With 7 bases clipped from V and 6 bases from J, the junction kept 4 bases outside the gene matches. From germline, CDR1 is SQVTM and CDR2 ANQGSEA. Here the CDR3 reads CSALAGVAGELFF. CDR3 bases: TGCAGCGCACTAGCGGGAGTGGCCGGGGAGCTGTTTTTT.

V usage is TRBV5-1 and J usage is TRBJ2-7; 10 bases are shared with TRBD1. The CDR3 is 16 amino acids. Per germline, CDR1 SGHRS and CDR2 YFSETQ. Losses at the gene ends were 4 bases for V and 2 bases for J; bases not matched to a gene: 9. CDR3 region: CASSPIGQGVTYEQYF. The CDR3 nucleotides are TGCGCCAGCAGCCCTATAGGACAGGGGGTAACCTACGAGCAGTACTTC.

The CDR3 DNA is TGTGCCAGCAGCGTGACAGGCTCCAGGAACACCGGGGAGCTGTTTTTT. Amino acids: CASSVTGSRNTGELFF. The gene calls are TRBV9 and TRBJ2-2, with a tentative D call TRBD1 (6 bases). This CDR3 is 16 amino acids long. Germline-derived CDR1 and CDR2 are SGDLS and YYNGEE. Trimming cost V 2 bases and J 1 base, with 12 bases left between them.

V is TRBV27 and J is TRBJ1-3; D remains unclear. The CDR3 is 15 residues long. V lost 0 bases and J lost 4, with 10 bases in between. The germline V gene has CDR1 MNHEY and CDR2 SMNVEV (reference sequence). The CDR3: CASSLSVSSGNTIYF. The CDR3 DNA reads as TGTGCCAGCAGTTTATCGGTCAGTTCAGGAAACACCATATATTTT.

This chain uses TRBV6-1 with TRBJ1-5; no reliable D call. The CDR3 consists of 15 residues. V lost 2 bases and J 4 bases, leaving 12 bases between the germline ends. Germline V gene data show CDR1 as MNHNS and CDR2 as SASEGT. The CDR3 DNA is TGTGCCAGCAGTGAATACCGTGGCACGAATCAGCCCCAGCATTTT. Protein product: CASSEYRGTNQPQHF.

The V and J genes are TRBV7-2 and TRBJ1-2, with D maybe TRBD1 (5 bases). Between the trimmed V and J ends, which lost 2 bases and 6 bases, there was a span of 13 bases. The length of the CDR3 is 14 residues. Germline assignment: CDR1 SGHTA and CDR2 FQGNSA. The CDR3 protein is CASSLSRDNNGYTF. CDR3 nucleotide sequence: TGTGCCAGCAGCTTATCCAGGGATAATAATGGCTACACCTTC.